This T cell receptor (beta chain) stems from a study of beta chain features in type 1 diabetes. Study-wide results and caveats: Short templates might get an advantage during PCR, and this would be equal in patients and controls. TCRB CDR3s were moderately but significantly shorter in Type 1 diabetes patients in all four CD4+ subsets.

This clone has more than one count but fewer than ten. The antigen is undetermined. The whole isolated RNA underwent reverse transcription, so sequencing captured expressed TCRB transcripts. Profiling relied on immunoSEQ multiplex PCR, and the TCRdb table lists in-frame clones only, not all of them. The table has hundreds of thousands of clones, roughly 16% seen once. The germline V gene encodes CDR1 MNHEY and CDR2 SVGAGI. This CDR3 region has 10 residues. V was clipped by 7 bases and J by 6 bases, with 4 bases between them. Input material: naive CD4+ T cells from blood. The chain links TRBV6-5 to TRBJ1-5; D gene uncertain. This clonotype was obtained from a man younger than 35 in good health. DNA of the CDR3: TGTGCCAGCATAGGTCAGCCCCAGCATTTT. It codes for CASIGQPQHF.